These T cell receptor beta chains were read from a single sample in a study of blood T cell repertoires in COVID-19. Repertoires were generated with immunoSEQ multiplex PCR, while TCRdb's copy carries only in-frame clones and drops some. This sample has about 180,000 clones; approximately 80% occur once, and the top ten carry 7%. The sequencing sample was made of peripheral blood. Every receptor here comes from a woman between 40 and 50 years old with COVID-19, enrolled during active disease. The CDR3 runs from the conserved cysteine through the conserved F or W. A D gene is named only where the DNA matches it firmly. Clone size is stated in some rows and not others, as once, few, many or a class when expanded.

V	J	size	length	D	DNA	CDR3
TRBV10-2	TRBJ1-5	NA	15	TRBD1	TGCGCCAGCAGTGATACCGGACAGGGGAATCAGCCCCAGCATTTT	CASSDTGQGNQPQHF
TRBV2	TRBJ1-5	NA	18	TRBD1	TGTGCCAGCAGTGAAGGGGACAGGGGGCTCGGAGGCAATCAGCCCCAGCATTTT	CASSEGDRGLGGNQPQHF
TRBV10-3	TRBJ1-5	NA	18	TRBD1	TGTGCCATCAGTGAGTTAGCACCGGGACAGGGGAGGCATCAGCCCCAGCATTTT	CAISELAPGQGRHQPQHF
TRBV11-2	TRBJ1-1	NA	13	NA	TGTGCCAGCAGCTTAGGGAGGCCGGATGAAGCTTTCTTT	CASSLGRPDEAFF
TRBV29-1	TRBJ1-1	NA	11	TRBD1	TGCAGCCCTGGGACAGAAACTGAAGCTTTCTTT	CSPGTETEAFF
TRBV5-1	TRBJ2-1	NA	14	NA	TGCGCCAGCAGCTTGCGGGGAGTAAGCAATGAGCAGTTCTTC	CASSLRGVSNEQFF
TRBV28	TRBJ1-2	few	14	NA	TGTGCCAGCAGTTCCAATACAGGGACCTATGGCTACACCTTC	CASSSNTGTYGYTF
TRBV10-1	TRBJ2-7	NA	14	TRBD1	TGCGCCAGCAGCCGGGACAGGAGCTCCTACGAGCAGTACTTC	CASSRDRSSYEQYF
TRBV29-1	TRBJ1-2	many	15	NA	TGCAGCGTCGGGGGAGGCCCGACCAGCAACTATGGCTACACCTTC	CSVGGGPTSNYGYTF
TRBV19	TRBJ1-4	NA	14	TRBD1	TGTGCCAGTAGTATAGAAGGGGGCCATGAAAAACTGTTTTTT	CASSIEGGHEKLFF
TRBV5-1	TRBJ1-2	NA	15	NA	TGCGCCAGCAGCTTGGAGCTCGGTCGGTCCTATGGCTACACCTTC	CASSLELGRSYGYTF
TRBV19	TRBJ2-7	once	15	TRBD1	TGTGCCAGAATCCTCTCCGGGACAGGGTTCCACGAGCAGTACTTC	CARILSGTGFHEQYF
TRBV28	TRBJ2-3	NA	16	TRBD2	TGTGCCAGCAGTCGACTAGCGGATCCCGACGGGGATACGCAGTATTTT	CASSRLADPDGDTQYF
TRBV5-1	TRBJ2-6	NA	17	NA	TGCGCCAGCAGCTTAAATTCCGGGATCACTGGGGCCAACGTCCTGACTTTC	CASSLNSGITGANVLTF
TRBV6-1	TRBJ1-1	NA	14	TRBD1	TGTGCCAGCAGTGAAAGGACAGGGTACACTGAAGCTTTCTTT	CASSERTGYTEAFF
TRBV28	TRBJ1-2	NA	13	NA	TGTGCCAGCAGTCTCTTAAAACTCTATGGCTACACCTTC	CASSLLKLYGYTF
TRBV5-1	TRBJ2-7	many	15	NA	TGCGCCAGCAGCTTGGCCGCAGGTTCAACCTACGAGCAGTACTTC	CASSLAAGSTYEQYF
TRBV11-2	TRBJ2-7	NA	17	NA	TGTGCCAGCAGCTTTCTTGACCGGGACACCCTGCGCTACGAGCAGTACTTC	CASSFLDRDTLRYEQYF
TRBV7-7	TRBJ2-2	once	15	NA	TGTGCCAGCAGCTCACGAACAGGGCAGGCCGGGGAGCTGTTTTTT	CASSSRTGQAGELFF
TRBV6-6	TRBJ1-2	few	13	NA	TGTGCCAGCAGCGGACAGCCCTTCTATGGCTACACCTTC	CASSGQPFYGYTF
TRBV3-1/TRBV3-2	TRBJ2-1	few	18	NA	TGTGCCAGCAGCCAAGATATCGGGGGGCTTCCCTCCTACAATGAGCAGTTCTTC	CASSQDIGGLPSYNEQFF
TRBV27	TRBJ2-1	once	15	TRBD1	TGTGCCAGCACCACCGGGACAGGGGGTCTCAATGAGCAGTTCTTC	CASTTGTGGLNEQFF
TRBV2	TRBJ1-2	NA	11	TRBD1	TGTGCCACTGGACAGGGGATCGGCTACACCTTC	CATGQGIGYTF
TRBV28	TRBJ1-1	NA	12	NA	TGTGCCAGCAGTTTACTGAGGACTGAAGCTTTCTTT	CASSLLRTEAFF
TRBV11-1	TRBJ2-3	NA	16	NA	TGTGCCAGCAGCCTGAGGGGGGGGCGGCGCACAGATACGCAGTATTTT	CASSLRGGRRTDTQYF
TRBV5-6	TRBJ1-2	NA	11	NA	TGTGCCAGCAGCTCCCCCTTTGGCTACACCTTC	CASSSPFGYTF
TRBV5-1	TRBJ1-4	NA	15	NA	TGCGCCAGCAGCTTGAATATTGCAACTAATGAAAAACTGTTTTTT	CASSLNIATNEKLFF
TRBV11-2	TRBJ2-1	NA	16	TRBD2	TGTGCCAGCAGACCTGGAGGGACTAGCGTCTACAATGAGCAGTTCTTC	CASRPGGTSVYNEQFF
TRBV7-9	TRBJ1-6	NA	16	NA	TGTGCCAGCAGCCCGCCCAGACAGAGGTATAATTCACCCCTCCACTTT	CASSPPRQRYNSPLHF
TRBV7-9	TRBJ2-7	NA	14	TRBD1	TGTGCCAGCAGCTTAGAGGACAGGGGCGCAGGGCAGTACTTC	CASSLEDRGAGQYF